This T cell receptor beta chain was documented in a study of T cell clonotyping in hematopoietic cell transplantation. Assay: immunoSEQ multiplex PCR; the TCRdb copy retains only in-frame clones and omits some. The data contain fewer than 5,000 clones, around 19% of them singletons. V lost 2 bases, J lost 5 bases, and 21 bases lay in between. This CDR3 is 16 amino acids long. Germline V lookup: CDR1 GTSNPN, CDR2 SVGIG (reference sequence). The sample in question was PBMCs, obtained 180 days after allogeneic stem cell transplant. The gene calls are TRBV30 and TRBJ1-1, with D unresolved. The origin of this receptor is a male patient in his late teens or twenties who had an allogeneic stem cell transplant, so the T cells may come from the graft donor. Some clones in this sample may be carry-over from other donors' samples. The CDR3 here is CAWSKALRTAGTEAFF. The CDR3 bases are TGTGCCTGGAGTAAGGCCCTCCGGACGGCAGGAACTGAAGCTTTCTTT.